Following are 10 T cell receptor beta chains from one sample sequenced in a study of blood T cells in healthy people across ages. With a J-beta primer mix and a sample-barcoded 5' primer, a second PCR ran about 6 to 11 cycles. TCRdb passed the 5' RACE reads through MiXCR, listing each CDR3 protein once. In the table there are about 1,800,000 distinct CDR3 sequences, roughly 27% of which are singletons. Sequenced: blood. The receptors stem from a woman under 40 in good health.

This clonotype was counted only a few times. The gene calls are TRBV18 and TRBJ2-7; TRBD1 matches 7 bases. CDR3 size: 15 residues. Germline CDR1 reads KGHSH; CDR2 reads LQKENI. V was clipped by 3 bases and J by 1 base; unmatched bases: 6. The CDR3 is CASSPATGSSYEQYF. CDR3 coding DNA: TGTGCCAGCTCACCGGCGACAGGGAGTTCCTACGAGCAGTACTTC.

This clonotype came up many times. The chain has TRBV6-5 and TRBJ2-3; D not certain. This CDR3 comprises 15 residues. Trimming took off 4 bases at V and 2 bases at J, with 13 bases between the two ends. CDR1 MNHEY and CDR2 SVGAGI come from the germline V gene. CDR3 DNA sequence: TGTGCCAGCAGTTCTCCGACTCGCCACACAGATACGCAGTATTTT. Its protein product is CASSSPTRHTDTQYF.

On this clonotype: One base away lies a much larger clone, so this may be a sequencing read error. For the CDR3, the DNA is TGTGCCGGCAAAGAGGGGTCCAAAAACATTCAGTACTTC. Its translation: CAGKEGSKNIQYF. V is TRBV6-1 and J is TRBJ2-4; the D call may be TRBD1 or TRBD2 (5 bases each). There are 13 residues in the CDR3. Trimming removed 11 bases from V and 2 bases from J, with 13 bases in between. Looked up from germline, CDR1 is MNHNS and CDR2 is SASEGT.

This clonotype was seen a few times. One end of the junction does not line up with germline, which may come from a read error. The gene calls are TRBV7-9 and TRBJ2-5, with 10 nucleotides matching TRBD2. The J call could be wrong; TRBJ2-7 is a better fit for the DNA end. The germline CDR1 and CDR2 sequences are SEHNR and FQNEAQ (reference sequence). The CDR3 contains 14 residues. The CDR3 here is CASNLAGGGAEQYF. CDR3 nucleotide sequence: TGTGCCAGCAACTTAGCGGGGGGAGGGGCCGAGCAGTACTTC.

This clonotype was counted only a few times. This chain connects TRBV5-1 to TRBJ2-1; 7 bases agree with TRBD1. This CDR3 region has 15 residues. Germline lookup yields CDR1 SGHRS and CDR2 YFSETQ. V trimming: 5 bases; J trimming: 6 bases; junction bases outside the gene matches: 11. The CDR3 DNA reads TGCGCCAGCAGACGTGGGACAGACCGTCTCAATGAGCAGTTCTTC. This codes for CASRRGTDRLNEQFF.

Remarks on this clonotype: The junction does not match germline at one end; this may be a read error. The CDR3 loop reads CAGSQEIQSHEQYF. DNA of the CDR3: TGTGCCGGCAGCCAAGAAATCCAGTCCCACGAGCAGTACTTC. The chain is built from TRBV3-1 and TRBJ2-5; no clear D. TRBJ2-7 matches the DNA end more closely, so the J call is doubtful. CDR3 length equals 14 residues. From germline, CDR1 is LGHDT and CDR2 YNNKEL (reference sequence).

This clonotype was counted between two and nine times. The rearrangement uses TRBV20-1 and TRBJ2-7, with TRBD2 matching over 8 bases. The ends lost 6 bases at V and 2 bases at J; junction bases unmatched: 12. CDR3 size: 15 residues. The germline V gene has CDR1 DFQATT and CDR2 SNEGSKA (reference sequence). The CDR3 loop reads CSASPGGGRPYEQYF. CDR3 nucleotide sequence: TGCAGTGCGAGCCCCGGGGGCGGGAGGCCCTACGAGCAGTACTTC.

The sample holds a few counts of this clonotype. V is TRBV18 and J is TRBJ1-2; D not certain. CDR3 size: 15 residues. V lost 3 bases to trimming and J lost 4 bases, with 15 bases between them. Germline V gene lookup returns CDR1 KGHSH and CDR2 LQKENI. The CDR3 DNA follows: TGTGCCAGCTCACCCATGGACTCCCTGGGCTATGGCTACACCTTC. Protein: CASSPMDSLGYGYTF.

The chain carries TRBV29-1 and TRBJ2-1, with D maybe TRBD2 (5 bases). The CDR3 runs 11 residues. V lost 7 bases and J lost 7, with 11 bases in between. Germline CDR1 is SQVTM and CDR2 is ANQGSEA. The CDR3 sequence: CSGRGSNEQFF. CDR3 nucleotide sequence: TGCAGCGGCCGGGGTAGTAATGAGCAGTTCTTC.

J is TRBJ1-1 and V is TRBV7-2; D is possibly TRBD1 (5 bases). Germline CDR1 SGHTA, CDR2 FQGNSA. The CDR3 sequence is 15 residues long. Trimming left V 3 bases short and J 4 bases short, with 15 bases between. CDR3 nucleotide sequence: TGTGCCAGCAGCTTTTCCCGGGACCGCGTCACTGAAGCTTTCTTT. It yields the protein CASSFSRDRVTEAFF. Looking up the rest from reference TRBV7-2 and TRBJ1-1 gives the full variable domain: GAGVSQSPSNKVTEKGKDVELRCDPISGHTALYWYRQSLGQGLEFLIYFQGNSAPDKSGLPSDRFSAERTGGSVSTLTIQRTQQEDSAVYLCASSFSRDRVTEAFFGQGTRLTVV.